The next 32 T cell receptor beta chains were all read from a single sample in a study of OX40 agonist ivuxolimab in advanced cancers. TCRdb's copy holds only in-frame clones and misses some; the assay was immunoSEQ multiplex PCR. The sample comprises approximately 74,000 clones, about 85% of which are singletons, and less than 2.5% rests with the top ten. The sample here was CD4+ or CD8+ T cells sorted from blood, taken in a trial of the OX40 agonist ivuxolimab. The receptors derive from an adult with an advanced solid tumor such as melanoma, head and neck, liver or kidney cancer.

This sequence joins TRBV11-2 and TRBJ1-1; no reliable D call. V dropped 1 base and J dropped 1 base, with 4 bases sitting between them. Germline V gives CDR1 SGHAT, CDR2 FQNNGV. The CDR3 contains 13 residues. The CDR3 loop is CASSLVRNTEAFF. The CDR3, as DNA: TGTGCCAGCAGCTTAGTACGGAACACTGAAGCTTTCTTT. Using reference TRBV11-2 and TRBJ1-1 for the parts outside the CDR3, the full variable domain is EAGVAQSPRYKIIEKRQSVAFWCNPISGHATLYWYQQILGQGPKLLIQFQNNGVVDDSQLPKDRFSAERLKGVDSTLKIQPAKLEDSAVYLCASSLVRNTEAFFGQGTRLTVV.

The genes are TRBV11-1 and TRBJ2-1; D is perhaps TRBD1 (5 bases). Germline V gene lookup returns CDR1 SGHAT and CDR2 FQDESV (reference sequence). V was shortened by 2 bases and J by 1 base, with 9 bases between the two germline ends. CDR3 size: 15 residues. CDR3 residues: CASSLNRGSYNEQFF. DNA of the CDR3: TGTGCCAGCAGCTTAAATAGGGGTTCCTACAATGAGCAGTTCTTC. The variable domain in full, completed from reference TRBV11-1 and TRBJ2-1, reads EAEVAQSPRYKITEKSQAVAFWCDPISGHATLYWYRQILGQGPELLVQFQDESVVDDSQLPKDRFSAERLKGVDSTLKIQPAELGDSAMYLCASSLNRGSYNEQFFGPGTRLTVL.

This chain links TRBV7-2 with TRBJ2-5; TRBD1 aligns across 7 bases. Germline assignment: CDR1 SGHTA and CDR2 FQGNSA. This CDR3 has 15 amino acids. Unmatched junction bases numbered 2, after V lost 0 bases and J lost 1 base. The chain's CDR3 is CASSLAGTVQETQYF. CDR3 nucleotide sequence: TGTGCCAGCAGCTTAGCGGGGACAGTCCAAGAGACCCAGTACTTC.

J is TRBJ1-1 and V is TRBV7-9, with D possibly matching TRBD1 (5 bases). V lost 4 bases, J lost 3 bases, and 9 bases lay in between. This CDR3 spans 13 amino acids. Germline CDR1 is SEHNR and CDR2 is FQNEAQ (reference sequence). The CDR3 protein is CASSSGSYTEAFF. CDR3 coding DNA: TGTGCCAGCAGCTCAGGGTCGTACACTGAAGCTTTCTTT.

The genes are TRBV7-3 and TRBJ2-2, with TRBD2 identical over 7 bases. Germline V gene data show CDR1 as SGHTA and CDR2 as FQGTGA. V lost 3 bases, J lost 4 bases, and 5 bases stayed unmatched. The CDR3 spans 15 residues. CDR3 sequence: CASSLRERGTGELFF. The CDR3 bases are TGTGCCAGCAGCTTGCGGGAGCGCGGCACCGGGGAGCTGTTTTTT. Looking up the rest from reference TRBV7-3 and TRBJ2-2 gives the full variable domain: GAGVSQTPSNKVTEKGKYVELRCDPISGHTALYWYRQSLGQGPEFLIYFQGTGAADDSGLPNDRFFAVRPEGSVSTLKIQRTERGDSAVYLCASSLRERGTGELFFGEGSRLTVL.

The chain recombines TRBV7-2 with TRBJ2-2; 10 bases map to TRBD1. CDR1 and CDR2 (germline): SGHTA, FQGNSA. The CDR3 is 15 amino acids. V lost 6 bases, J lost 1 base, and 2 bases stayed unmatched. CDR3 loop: CASRRDRGNTGELFF. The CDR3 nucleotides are TGTGCCAGCAGACGGGACAGGGGGAACACCGGGGAGCTGTTTTTT.

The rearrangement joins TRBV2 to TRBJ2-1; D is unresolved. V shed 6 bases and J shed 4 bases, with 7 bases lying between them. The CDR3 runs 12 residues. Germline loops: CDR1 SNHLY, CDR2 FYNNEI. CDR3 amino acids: CASRATYNEQFF. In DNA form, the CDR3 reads TGTGCCAGCAGGGCTACTTACAATGAGCAGTTCTTC.

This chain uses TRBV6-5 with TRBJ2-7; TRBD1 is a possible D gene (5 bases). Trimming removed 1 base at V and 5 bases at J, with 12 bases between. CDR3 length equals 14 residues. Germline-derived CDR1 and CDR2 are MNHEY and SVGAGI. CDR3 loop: CASSYYPGIHEQYF. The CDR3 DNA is TGTGCCAGCAGTTACTACCCAGGGATCCACGAGCAGTACTTC.

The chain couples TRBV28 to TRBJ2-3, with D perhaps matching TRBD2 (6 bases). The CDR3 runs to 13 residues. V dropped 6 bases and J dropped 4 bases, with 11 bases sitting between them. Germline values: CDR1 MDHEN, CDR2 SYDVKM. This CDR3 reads CASSPLAPDTQYF. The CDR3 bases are TGTGCCAGCAGCCCACTAGCCCCAGATACGCAGTATTTT.

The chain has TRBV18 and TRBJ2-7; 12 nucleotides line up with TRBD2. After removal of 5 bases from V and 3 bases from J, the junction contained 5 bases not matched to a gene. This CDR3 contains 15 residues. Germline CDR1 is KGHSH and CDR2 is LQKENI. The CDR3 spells CASSRSSGRDYEQYF. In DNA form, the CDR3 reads TGTGCCAGCTCAAGATCTAGCGGGAGGGACTACGAGCAGTACTTC.

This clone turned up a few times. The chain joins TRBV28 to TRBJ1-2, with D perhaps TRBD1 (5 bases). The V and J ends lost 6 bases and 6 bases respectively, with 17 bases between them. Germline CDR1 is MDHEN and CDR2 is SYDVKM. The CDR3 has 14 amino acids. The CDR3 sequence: CASRLTGGFDGYTF. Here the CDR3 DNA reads TGTGCCAGCAGACTTACCGGGGGGTTCGATGGCTACACCTTC.

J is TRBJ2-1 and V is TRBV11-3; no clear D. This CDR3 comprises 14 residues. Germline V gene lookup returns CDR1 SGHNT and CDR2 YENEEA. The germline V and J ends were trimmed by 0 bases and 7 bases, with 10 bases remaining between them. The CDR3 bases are TGTGCCAGCAGCTTAGATCCTGGGCAGAATGAGCAGTTCTTC. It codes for CASSLDPGQNEQFF.

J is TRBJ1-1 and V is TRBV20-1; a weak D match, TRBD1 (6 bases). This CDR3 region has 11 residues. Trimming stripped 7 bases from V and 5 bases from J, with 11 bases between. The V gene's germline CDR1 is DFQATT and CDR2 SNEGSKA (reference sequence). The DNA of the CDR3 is TGCAGTGTAAGGAGGGGGACTGAAGCTTTCTTT. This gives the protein CSVRRGTEAFF.

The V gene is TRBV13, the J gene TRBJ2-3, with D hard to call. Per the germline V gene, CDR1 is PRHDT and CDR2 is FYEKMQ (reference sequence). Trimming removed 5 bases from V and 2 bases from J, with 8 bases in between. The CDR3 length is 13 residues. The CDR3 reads CASSPKPTDTQYF. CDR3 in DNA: TGTGCCAGCAGCCCAAAACCCACAGATACGCAGTATTTT.

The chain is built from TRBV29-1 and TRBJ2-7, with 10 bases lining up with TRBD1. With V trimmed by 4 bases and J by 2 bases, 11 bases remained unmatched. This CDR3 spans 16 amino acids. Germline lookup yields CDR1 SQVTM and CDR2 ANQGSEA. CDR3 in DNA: TGCAGCGTTGTGGGACAGGGGCGGACTAGACCCTACGAGCAGTACTTC. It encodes CSVVGQGRTRPYEQYF.

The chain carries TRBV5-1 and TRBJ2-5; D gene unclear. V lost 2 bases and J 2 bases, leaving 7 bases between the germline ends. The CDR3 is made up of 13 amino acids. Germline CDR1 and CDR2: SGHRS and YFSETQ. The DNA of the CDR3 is TGCGCCAGCAGCTTCTTGCTTCAAGAGACCCAGTACTTC. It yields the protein CASSFLLQETQYF.

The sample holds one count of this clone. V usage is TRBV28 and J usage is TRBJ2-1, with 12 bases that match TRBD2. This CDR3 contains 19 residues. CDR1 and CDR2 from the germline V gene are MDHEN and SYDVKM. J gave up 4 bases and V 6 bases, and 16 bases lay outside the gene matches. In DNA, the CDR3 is TGTGCCAGCAGCACCGGCGATGGGCTAGCGGGAGGGAGGTACAATGAGCAGTTCTTC. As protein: CASSTGDGLAGGRYNEQFF. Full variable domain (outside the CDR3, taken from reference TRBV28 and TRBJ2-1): DVKVTQSSRYLVKRTGEKVFLECVQDMDHENMFWYRQDPGLGLRLIYFSYDVKMKEKGDIPEGYSVSREKKERFSLILESASTNQTSMYLCASSTGDGLAGGRYNEQFFGPGTRLTVL.

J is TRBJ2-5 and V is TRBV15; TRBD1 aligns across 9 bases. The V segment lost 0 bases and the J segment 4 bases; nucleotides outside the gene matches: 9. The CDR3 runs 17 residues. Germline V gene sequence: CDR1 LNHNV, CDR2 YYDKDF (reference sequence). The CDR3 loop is CATSRDPTGGLIETQYF. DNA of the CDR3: TGTGCCACCAGCAGAGACCCGACAGGGGGATTGATAGAGACCCAGTACTTC.

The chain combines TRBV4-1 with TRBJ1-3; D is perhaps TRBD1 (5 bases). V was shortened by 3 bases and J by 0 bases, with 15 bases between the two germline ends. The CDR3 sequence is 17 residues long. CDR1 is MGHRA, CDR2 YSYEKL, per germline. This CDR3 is CASSHTGAGNSGNTIYF. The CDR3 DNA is TGCGCCAGCAGCCATACCGGGGCGGGGAACTCTGGAAACACCATATATTTT.

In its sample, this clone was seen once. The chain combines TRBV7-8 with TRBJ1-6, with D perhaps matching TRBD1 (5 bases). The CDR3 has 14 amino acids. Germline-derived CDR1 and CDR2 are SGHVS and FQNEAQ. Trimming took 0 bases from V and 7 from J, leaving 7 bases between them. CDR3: CASSLAGANSPLHF. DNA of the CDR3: TGTGCCAGCAGCTTAGCTGGGGCCAATTCACCCCTCCACTTT.

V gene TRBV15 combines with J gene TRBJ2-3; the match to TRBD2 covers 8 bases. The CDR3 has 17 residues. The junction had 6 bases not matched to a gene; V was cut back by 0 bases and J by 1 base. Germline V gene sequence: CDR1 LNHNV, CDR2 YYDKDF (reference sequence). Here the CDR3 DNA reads TGTGCCACCAGCAGAGAAATTAGCGGGGCGGGCACAGATACGCAGTATTTT. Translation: CATSREISGAGTDTQYF.

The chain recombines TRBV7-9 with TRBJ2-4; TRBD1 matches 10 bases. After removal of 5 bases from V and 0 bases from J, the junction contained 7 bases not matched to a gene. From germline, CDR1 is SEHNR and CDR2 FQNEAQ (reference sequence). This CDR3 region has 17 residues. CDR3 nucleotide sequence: TGTGCCAGCAGCCAGGGACAGGGGACACTAGCCAAAAACATTCAGTACTTC. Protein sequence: CASSQGQGTLAKNIQYF.

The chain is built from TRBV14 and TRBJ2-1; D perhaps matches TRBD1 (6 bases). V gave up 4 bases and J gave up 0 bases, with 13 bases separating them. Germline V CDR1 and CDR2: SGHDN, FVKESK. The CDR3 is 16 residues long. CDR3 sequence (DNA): TGTGCCAGCAGCCCTCCCGACAGGTACTCCTACAATGAGCAGTTCTTC. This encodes CASSPPDRYSYNEQFF.

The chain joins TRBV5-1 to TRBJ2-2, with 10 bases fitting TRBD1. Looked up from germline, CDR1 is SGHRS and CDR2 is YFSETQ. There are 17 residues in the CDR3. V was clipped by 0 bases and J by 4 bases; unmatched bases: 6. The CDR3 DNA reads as TGCGCCAGCAGCTTGGGGACAGGGGGTGCCGGCACCGGGGAGCTGTTTTTT. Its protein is CASSLGTGGAGTGELFF.

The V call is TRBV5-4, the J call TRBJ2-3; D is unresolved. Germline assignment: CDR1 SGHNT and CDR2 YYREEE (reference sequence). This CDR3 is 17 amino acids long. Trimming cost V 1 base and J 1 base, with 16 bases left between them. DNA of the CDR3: TGTGCCAGCAGCTTGCCCCAGTACGGGTCCGGCACAGATACGCAGTATTTT. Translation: CASSLPQYGSGTDTQYF.

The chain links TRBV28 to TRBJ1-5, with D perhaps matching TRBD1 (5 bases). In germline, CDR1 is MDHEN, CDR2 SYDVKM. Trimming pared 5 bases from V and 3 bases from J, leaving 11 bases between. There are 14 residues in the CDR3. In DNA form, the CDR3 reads TGTGCCAGCAGTCGGGGACGTAACAATCAGCCCCAGCATTTT. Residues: CASSRGRNNQPQHF.

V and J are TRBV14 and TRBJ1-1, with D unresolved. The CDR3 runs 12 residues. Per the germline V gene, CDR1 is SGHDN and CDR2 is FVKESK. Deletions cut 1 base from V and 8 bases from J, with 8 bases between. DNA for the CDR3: TGTGCCAGCAGCCAAGTCCGACCCGAAGCTTTCTTT. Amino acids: CASSQVRPEAFF.

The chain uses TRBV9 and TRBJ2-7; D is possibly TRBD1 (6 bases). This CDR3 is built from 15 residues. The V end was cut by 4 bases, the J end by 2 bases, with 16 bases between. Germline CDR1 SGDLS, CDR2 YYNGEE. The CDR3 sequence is CASSLQDRPTYEQYF. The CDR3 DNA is TGTGCCAGCAGCCTCCAAGACAGGCCCACCTACGAGCAGTACTTC.

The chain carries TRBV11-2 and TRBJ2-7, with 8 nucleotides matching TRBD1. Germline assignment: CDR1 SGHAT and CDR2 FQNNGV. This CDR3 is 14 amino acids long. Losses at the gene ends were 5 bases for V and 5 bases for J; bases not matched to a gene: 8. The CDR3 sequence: CASSTWTGPNEQYF. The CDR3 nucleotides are TGTGCCAGCAGCACTTGGACAGGGCCGAACGAGCAGTACTTC.

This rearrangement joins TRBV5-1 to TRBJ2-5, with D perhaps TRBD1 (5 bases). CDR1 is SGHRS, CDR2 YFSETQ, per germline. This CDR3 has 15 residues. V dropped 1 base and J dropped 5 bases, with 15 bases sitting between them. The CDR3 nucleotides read TGCGCCAGCAGCTTGTTCGCAGGGTCGGATGAGACCCAGTACTTC. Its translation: CASSLFAGSDETQYF.

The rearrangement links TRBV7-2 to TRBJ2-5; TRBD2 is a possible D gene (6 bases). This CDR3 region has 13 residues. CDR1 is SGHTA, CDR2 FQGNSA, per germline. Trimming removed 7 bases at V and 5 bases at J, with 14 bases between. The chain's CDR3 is CASTTTSYETQYF. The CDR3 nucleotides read TGTGCCAGCACCACGACTAGTTATGAGACCCAGTACTTC.

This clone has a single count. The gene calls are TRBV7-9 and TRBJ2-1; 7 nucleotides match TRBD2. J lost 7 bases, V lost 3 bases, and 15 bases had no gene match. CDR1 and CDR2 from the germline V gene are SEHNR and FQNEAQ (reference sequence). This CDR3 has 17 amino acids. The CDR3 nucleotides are TGTGCCAGCAGCTTTACTAGCGACTGGTTTACAATAAATGAGCAGTTCTTC. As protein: CASSFTSDWFTINEQFF.